The 30 T cell receptor beta chains presented below share a single source sample, sequenced in a study of T cells in tuberculosis. The method was immunoSEQ multiplex PCR; TCRdb's version includes in-frame clones alone and lacks a portion of them. This sample has 35,000 to 40,000 clones, with about 94% found just once. The sample comprised PBMCs. Receptor source: a donor between 5 and 29 years old with latent tuberculosis or without tuberculosis infection. Some clones in this sample may be carry-over from other donors' samples.

Here the CDR3 reads CASTPAGGRNYGYTF. DNA for the CDR3: TGTGCCAGTACCCCCGCGGGGGGGCGAAACTATGGCTACACCTTC. The chain uses TRBV19 and TRBJ1-2; D possibly corresponds to TRBD1 (6 bases). Germline values: CDR1 LNHDA, CDR2 SQIVND (reference sequence). This CDR3 has 15 residues. V was trimmed by 7 bases and J by 2 bases, leaving 17 bases between them.

There are a few counts of this clone. J is TRBJ1-2 and V is TRBV18, with TRBD1 identical over 9 bases. V shed 11 bases and J 3 bases; nucleotides not matched to a gene: 10. The CDR3 length is 14 residues. Germline-derived CDR1 and CDR2 are KGHSH and LQKENI. The CDR3 here is CASRGRTGDYGYTF. CDR3 DNA: TGTGCCTCGCGAGGGCGGACAGGGGACTATGGCTACACCTTC.

The chain combines TRBV30 with TRBJ2-6; no reliable D call. Germline CDR1 is GTSNPN and CDR2 is SVGIG (reference sequence). The V and J ends lost 0 bases and 4 bases respectively, with 10 bases between them. The CDR3 is made up of 15 amino acids. The CDR3 reads CAWSVQSPGANVLTF. The CDR3, as DNA: TGTGCCTGGAGTGTACAAAGTCCGGGGGCCAACGTCCTGACTTTC.

V usage is TRBV19 and J usage is TRBJ1-1; D perhaps matches TRBD1 (5 bases). The CDR3 has 17 residues. Between the trimmed V and J ends, which lost 2 bases and 1 base, there was a span of 17 bases. CDR1 and CDR2 from the germline V gene are LNHDA and SQIVND (reference sequence). This CDR3 is CASSIPREGGENTEAFF. The CDR3 DNA reads as TGTGCCAGTAGTATACCCCGAGAGGGAGGGGAGAACACTGAAGCTTTCTTT. Looking up the rest from reference TRBV19 and TRBJ1-1 gives the full variable domain: DGGITQSPKYLFRKEGQNVTLSCEQNLNHDAMYWYRQDPGQGLRLIYYSQIVNDFQKGDIAEGYSVSREKKESFPLTVTSAQKNPTAFYLCASSIPREGGENTEAFFGQGTRLTVV.

The genes are TRBV11-3 and TRBJ2-1; unclear D gene. Looked up from germline, CDR1 is SGHNT and CDR2 is YENEEA. There are 16 residues in the CDR3. Deletions cut 5 bases from V and 4 bases from J, with 18 bases between. CDR3 nucleotides: TGTGCCAGCAGCCCAAACGCTGGAACAGCTTACAATGAGCAGTTCTTC. Its translation: CASSPNAGTAYNEQFF.

This chain uses TRBV19 with TRBJ2-3, with D tentatively TRBD2 (6 bases). The CDR3 totals 15 residues. V lost 7 bases to trimming and J lost 2 bases, with 16 bases between them. Germline values: CDR1 LNHDA, CDR2 SQIVND (reference sequence). The CDR3 nucleotides read TGTGCCAGTACCTCTTTGGAGGGAGACACAGATACGCAGTATTTT. This translates into CASTSLEGDTDTQYF.

This chain uses TRBV21-1 with TRBJ1-1. TRBV21-1 is a pseudogene locus. The CDR3 has 17 residues. The CDR3 loop is CASSKGGSPDRNTEAFF. The CDR3 nucleotides read TGTGCCAGCAGCAAAGGAGGGTCACCAGACCGGAACACTGAAGCTTTCTTT.

The rearrangement joins TRBV27 to TRBJ1-2; the D gene is possibly TRBD1 (6 bases). From germline, CDR1 is MNHEY and CDR2 SMNVEV (reference sequence). The CDR3 is made up of 13 amino acids. V lost 2 bases and J 7 bases, leaving 11 bases between the germline ends. CDR3 amino acids: CASSLRGRSGYTF. CDR3 nucleotides: TGTGCCAGCAGTTTAAGGGGGAGAAGTGGCTACACCTTC.

The gene calls are TRBV10-1 and TRBJ2-2; a possible D gene is TRBD1 (5 bases). The germline V gene has CDR1 WNHNN and CDR2 SYGVQD (reference sequence). V was clipped by 7 bases and J by 4 bases, with 10 bases between them. The CDR3 length is 13 residues. In nucleotides, the CDR3 is TGCGCCAGCAAGCAGGGTCCCACCGGGGAGCTGTTTTTT. Residues: CASKQGPTGELFF.

This chain uses TRBV7-8 with TRBJ1-6, with 7 nucleotides matching TRBD1. The germline V gene encodes CDR1 SGHVS and CDR2 FQNEAQ. The CDR3 totals 13 residues. V trimming: 5 bases; J trimming: 6 bases; junction bases outside the gene matches: 1. CDR3 bases: TGTGCCAGCAGCCGACAGGGTAATTCACCCCTCCACTTT. Its protein is CASSRQGNSPLHF.

V and J are TRBV7-2 and TRBJ1-2; a weak D match, TRBD1 (5 bases). The V end lost 3 bases, the J end lost 5 bases, and 16 bases lay between the germline ends. Germline lookup yields CDR1 SGHTA and CDR2 FQGNSA. This CDR3 has 15 residues. The CDR3 reads CASSLGGERRYGYTF. In DNA form, the CDR3 reads TGTGCCAGCAGCTTGGGGGGTGAGCGGAGGTATGGCTACACCTTC.

This chain connects TRBV5-1 to TRBJ2-1, with no clear D. With 4 bases removed from V and 8 bases from J, the gap between germline ends came to 13 bases. The CDR3 loop spans 13 amino acids. From germline, CDR1 is SGHRS and CDR2 YFSETQ. CDR3 amino acids: CASSLPALDEQFF. CDR3 sequence (DNA): TGCGCCAGCAGCCTCCCAGCGTTGGATGAGCAGTTCTTC.

This chain links TRBV9 with TRBJ2-2; TRBD1 matches 8 bases. The CDR3 has 15 residues. Germline lookup yields CDR1 SGDLS and CDR2 YYNGEE. The trim removed 4 bases at V and 7 bases at J, leaving 9 bases unmatched. In DNA, the CDR3 is TGTGCCAGCAGCCCCTCGGGACAGGTGAACGGGGAGCTGTTTTTT. It specifies CASSPSGQVNGELFF.

The chain joins TRBV19 to TRBJ2-6; D is perhaps TRBD1 (6 bases). This CDR3 comprises 16 residues. Germline V gives CDR1 LNHDA, CDR2 SQIVND (reference sequence). V was shortened by 5 bases and J by 0 bases, with 11 bases between the two germline ends. The CDR3 reads CASSLGHRSGANVLTF. The CDR3 DNA sequence: TGTGCCAGTAGTTTGGGACATCGCTCTGGGGCCAACGTCCTGACTTTC.

The rearrangement joins TRBV30 to TRBJ2-2; 10 bases match TRBD1. The V gene end was trimmed by 2 bases and the J gene end by 4 bases; junction bases not matched to a gene: 1. Germline CDR1 GTSNPN, CDR2 SVGIG (reference sequence). The CDR3 has 14 residues. CDR3 region: CAWSRTGGTGELFF. The CDR3 nucleotides are TGTGCCTGGAGTCGGACAGGGGGCACCGGGGAGCTGTTTTTT.

This clone was found once. The chain combines TRBV4-3 with TRBJ1-1; 7 nucleotides agree with TRBD1. The germline V gene has CDR1 LGHNA and CDR2 YSLEER. The CDR3 sequence is 14 residues long. J gave up 4 bases and V 4 bases, and 6 bases lay outside the gene matches. CDR3 protein: CASSLRQGFTEAFF. The CDR3 nucleotides are TGCGCCAGCAGCCTTCGACAGGGCTTCACTGAAGCTTTCTTT.

The rearrangement joins TRBV10-1 to TRBJ1-2; TRBD1 might be the D (6 bases). The ends were cut back, 3 bases at V and 8 bases at J, with 19 bases in the middle. The CDR3 runs 15 residues. Germline V gene data show CDR1 as WNHNN and CDR2 as SYGVQD (reference sequence). The CDR3 sequence is CASSEQPGQGRGYTF. Here the CDR3 DNA reads TGCGCCAGCAGTGAACAACCCGGGCAGGGGAGAGGCTACACCTTC.

The chain carries TRBV11-2 and TRBJ1-4; 7 bases fit TRBD1. Germline assignment: CDR1 SGHAT and CDR2 FQNNGV. The CDR3 extends over 13 amino acids. V was pared by 5 bases and J by 10 bases, with 7 bases of the junction left unmatched. The CDR3 is CASSLGQGVKLFF. The CDR3, as DNA: TGTGCCAGCAGCCTTGGGCAGGGGGTAAAACTGTTTTTT. The full variable domain, with the rest looked up from reference TRBV11-2 and TRBJ1-4, is EAGVAQSPRYKIIEKRQSVAFWCNPISGHATLYWYQQILGQGPKLLIQFQNNGVVDDSQLPKDRFSAERLKGVDSTLKIQPAKLEDSAVYLCASSLGQGVKLFFGSGTQLSVL.

The chain employs TRBV7-6 and TRBJ2-7, with 7 positions matching TRBD1. The trim removed 3 bases at V and 3 bases at J, leaving 2 bases unmatched. Germline CDR1 is SGHVS and CDR2 is FNYEAQ. The CDR3 spans 13 residues. The CDR3 nucleotides read TGTGCCAGCAGCTTCGGACAGGACTACGAGCAGTACGTC. Its protein product is CASSFGQDYEQYV.

This sequence joins TRBV2 and TRBJ1-1; 7 nucleotides match TRBD1. Germline V gene sequence: CDR1 SNHLY, CDR2 FYNNEI. With 5 bases clipped from V and 3 bases from J, the junction kept 6 bases outside the gene matches. The length of the CDR3 is 14 residues. CDR3 DNA sequence: TGTGCCAGCAGTCTTGACAGGGCGTACACTGAAGCTTTCTTT. Translated: CASSLDRAYTEAFF. Full variable domain (rest looked up from reference TRBV2 and TRBJ1-1): EPEVTQTPSHQVTQMGQEVILRCVPISNHLYFYWYRQILGQKVEFLVSFYNNEISEKSEIFDDQFSVERPDGSNFTLKIRSTKLEDSAMYFCASSLDRAYTEAFFGQGTRLTVV.

This clone came up a few times. V is TRBV5-5 and J is TRBJ1-1; D may be TRBD1 (5 bases). The V gene's germline CDR1 is SGHKS and CDR2 YYEKEE (reference sequence). The germline V and J ends were trimmed by 10 bases and 0 bases, with 13 bases remaining between them. This CDR3 contains 13 residues. The CDR3 nucleotides read TGTGCCTCTGTCAGGGACTTGAACACTGAAGCTTTCTTT. It specifies CASVRDLNTEAFF.

Only one count was recorded for this clone. The rearrangement links TRBV5-1 to TRBJ1-1; D ambiguous. This CDR3 spans 15 amino acids. CDR1 is SGHRS, CDR2 YFSETQ, per germline. Trimming stripped 6 bases from V and 1 base from J, with 16 bases between. In DNA form, the CDR3 reads TGCGCCAGCACTTTGGAGGCAGATACGAACACTGAAGCTTTCTTT. Its protein product is CASTLEADTNTEAFF.

This chain links TRBV15 with TRBJ1-4; D gene unclear. With 6 bases removed from V and 8 bases from J, the gap between germline ends came to 19 bases. The CDR3 runs 15 residues. Germline V gives CDR1 LNHNV, CDR2 YYDKDF (reference sequence). CDR3 in DNA: TGTGCCACCAGTTACGATCCGGGGTTGCGGGAAAAACTGTTTTTT. Protein: CATSYDPGLREKLFF.

The chain recombines TRBV5-6 with TRBJ1-2; 12 nucleotides agree with TRBD1. Germline-derived CDR1 and CDR2 are SGHDT and YYEEEE. This CDR3 is 15 amino acids long. V gave up 6 bases and J gave up 2 bases; unmatched junction bases: 5. The CDR3 nucleotides read TGTGCCAGCATCTGGGGGACAGGGGGCAACTATGGCTACACCTTC. It encodes CASIWGTGGNYGYTF.

The V gene is TRBV27, the J gene TRBJ1-2, with 12 bases matching TRBD1. The CDR3 contains 16 residues. Germline V gene sequence: CDR1 MNHEY, CDR2 SMNVEV (reference sequence). V was pared by 4 bases and J by 4 bases, with 7 bases of the junction left unmatched. Here the CDR3 DNA reads TGTGCCAGCAGTTCTCCCGGGACAGGGGGCGCCTATGGCTACACCTTC. Protein product: CASSSPGTGGAYGYTF.

The chain uses TRBV14 and TRBJ1-1; tentative D call: TRBD1 (6 bases). V was trimmed by 0 bases and J by 3 bases, leaving 17 bases between them. Germline-derived CDR1 and CDR2 are SGHDN and FVKESK. The CDR3 extends over 17 amino acids. CDR3 DNA sequence: TGTGCCAGCAGCCAAGATCTTATGGGGGCGCTGGACACTGAAGCTTTCTTT. This codes for CASSQDLMGALDTEAFF.

This chain joins TRBV9 and TRBJ1-3; 7 bases map to TRBD1. The CDR3 has 17 amino acids. J was trimmed by 1 base and V by 3 bases; bases with no gene match: 10. Germline CDR1 SGDLS, CDR2 YYNGEE. The chain's CDR3 is CASSADLQGRSGNTIYF. In nucleotides, the CDR3 is TGTGCCAGCAGCGCCGACCTACAGGGGAGGTCTGGAAACACCATATATTTT.

The chain joins TRBV7-3 to TRBJ2-6; 9 nucleotides agree with TRBD1. Germline CDR1 SGHTA, CDR2 FQGTGA. The ends lost 7 bases at V and 4 bases at J; junction bases unmatched: 5. The CDR3 totals 15 residues. In DNA form, the CDR3 reads TGTGCCAGCACCGGACAGGGGCCGGGGGCCAACGTCCTGACTTTC. Translating it yields CASTGQGPGANVLTF.

The rearrangement joins TRBV7-6 to TRBJ1-5; a weak D match, TRBD1 (5 bases). The germline CDR1 and CDR2 sequences are SGHVS and FNYEAQ. The CDR3 totals 14 residues. V lost 5 bases and J lost 2, with 10 bases in between. For the CDR3, the DNA is TGTGCCAGCAGCCCCGGGGGGGGCAATCAGCCCCAGCATTTT. Residues: CASSPGGGNQPQHF.

This chain links TRBV6-1 with TRBJ1-3, with D uncertain. Germline-derived CDR1 and CDR2 are MNHNS and SASEGT. The CDR3 is 17 amino acids. With 0 bases removed from V and 0 bases from J, the gap between germline ends came to 12 bases. The CDR3 loop is CASSEAPGYSSGNTIYF. Written as DNA, the CDR3 is TGTGCCAGCAGTGAAGCCCCAGGCTACTCCTCTGGAAACACCATATATTTT.